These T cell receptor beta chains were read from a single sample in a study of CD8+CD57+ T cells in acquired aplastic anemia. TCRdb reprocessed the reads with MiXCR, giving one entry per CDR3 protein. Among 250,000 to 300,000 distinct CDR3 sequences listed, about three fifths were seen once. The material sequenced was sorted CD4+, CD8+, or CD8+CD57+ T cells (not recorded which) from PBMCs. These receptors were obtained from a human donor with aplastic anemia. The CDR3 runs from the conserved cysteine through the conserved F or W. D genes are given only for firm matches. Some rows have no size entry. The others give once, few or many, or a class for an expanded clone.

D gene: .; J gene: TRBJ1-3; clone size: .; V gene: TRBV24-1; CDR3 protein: CATKAKNTIYF; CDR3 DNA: TGTGCCACCAAGGCAAAAAACACCATATATTTT
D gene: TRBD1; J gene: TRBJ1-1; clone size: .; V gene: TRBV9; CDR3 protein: CASSVVQGANTEAFF; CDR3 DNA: TGTGCCAGCAGCGTAGTGCAGGGGGCGAACACTGAAGCTTTCTTT
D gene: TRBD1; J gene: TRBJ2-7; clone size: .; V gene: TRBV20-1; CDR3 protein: CSARAGGYGSYEQYF; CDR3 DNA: TGCAGTGCTAGAGCAGGGGGCTACGGCTCCTACGAGCAGTACTTC
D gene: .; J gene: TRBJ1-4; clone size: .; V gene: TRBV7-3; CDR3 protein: CASSNTGGPNEKLFF; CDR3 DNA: TGTGCCAGCAGCAATACGGGGGGTCCTAATGAAAAACTGTTTTTT
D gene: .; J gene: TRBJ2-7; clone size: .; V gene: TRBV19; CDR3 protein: CASSIRQGLFEQYF; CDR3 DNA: TGTGCCAGTAGTATCAGACAGGGACTATTCGAGCAGTACTTC
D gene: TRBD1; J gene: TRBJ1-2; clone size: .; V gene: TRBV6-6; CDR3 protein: CASSHRGLANYGYTF; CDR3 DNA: TGTGCCAGCAGTCACAGGGGGCTAGCTAACTATGGCTACACCTTC
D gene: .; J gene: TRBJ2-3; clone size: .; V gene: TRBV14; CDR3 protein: CASRRAATDTQYF; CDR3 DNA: TGTGCCAGCCGACGGGCGGCCACAGATACGCAGTATTTT
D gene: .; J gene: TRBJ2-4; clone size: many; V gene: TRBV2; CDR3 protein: CASTQGVVDIQYF; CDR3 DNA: TGTGCCAGCACCCAAGGGGTTGTTGACATTCAGTACTTC
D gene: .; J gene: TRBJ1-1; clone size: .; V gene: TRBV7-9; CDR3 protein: CASSLAPSGSTEAFF; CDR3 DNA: TGTGCCAGCAGCTTAGCGCCCAGCGGGAGCACTGAAGCTTTCTTT
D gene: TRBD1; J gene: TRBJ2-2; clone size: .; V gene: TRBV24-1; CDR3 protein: CATSDGTGGAGELFF; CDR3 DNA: TGTGCCACCAGTGACGGGACAGGGGGGGCCGGGGAGCTGTTTTTT
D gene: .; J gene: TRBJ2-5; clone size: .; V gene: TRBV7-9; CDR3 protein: CASSAEGGGEYF; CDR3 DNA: TGTGCCAGCTCTGCTGAGGGGGGTGGAGAGTACTTC
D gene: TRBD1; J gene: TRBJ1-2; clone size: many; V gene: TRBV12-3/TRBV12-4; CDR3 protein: CASSTGGAHYGYTF; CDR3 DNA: TGTGCCAGCAGCACAGGGGGCGCACACTATGGCTACACCTTC
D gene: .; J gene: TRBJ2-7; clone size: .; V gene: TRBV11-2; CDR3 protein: CASSLGEATPHEQYF; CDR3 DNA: TGTGCCAGCAGCTTAGGGGAGGCCACCCCCCACGAGCAGTACTTC
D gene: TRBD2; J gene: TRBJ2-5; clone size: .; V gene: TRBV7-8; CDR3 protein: CASSLNPSGGRQETQYF; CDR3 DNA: TGTGCCAGCAGCTTAAATCCTAGCGGGGGGCGACAAGAGACCCAGTACTTC
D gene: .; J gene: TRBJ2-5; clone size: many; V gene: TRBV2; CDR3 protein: CASEEGGYQETQYF; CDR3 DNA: TGTGCCTCTGAAGAGGGGGGGTACCAAGAGACCCAGTACTTC
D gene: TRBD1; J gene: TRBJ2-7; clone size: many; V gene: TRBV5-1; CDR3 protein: CASSLVGTGREQYF; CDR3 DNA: TGCGCCAGCAGCTTGGTGGGGACAGGGCGCGAGCAGTACTTC
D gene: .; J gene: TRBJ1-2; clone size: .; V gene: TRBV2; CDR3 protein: CASSELGGNGYTF; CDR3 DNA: TGTGCCAGCAGTGAACTCGGGGGCAATGGCTACACCTTC
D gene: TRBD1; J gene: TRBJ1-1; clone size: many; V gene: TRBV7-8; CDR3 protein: CASRPQGTEAFF; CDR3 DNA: TGTGCCAGCAGACCACAGGGGACTGAAGCTTTCTTT
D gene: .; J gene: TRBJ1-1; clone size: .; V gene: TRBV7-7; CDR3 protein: CAISHEVNTEAFF; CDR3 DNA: TGTGCCATCTCGCACGAGGTGAACACTGAAGCTTTCTTT
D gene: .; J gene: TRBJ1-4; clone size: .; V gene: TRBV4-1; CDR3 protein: CASSPPFGGRTTNEKLFF; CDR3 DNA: TGCGCCAGCAGCCCCCCTTTTGGGGGGCGGACAACTAATGAAAAACTGTTTTTT
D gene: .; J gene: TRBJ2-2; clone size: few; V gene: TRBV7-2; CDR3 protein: CASSLEVGELFF; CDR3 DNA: TGTGCCAGCAGCCTCGAGGTCGGGGAGCTGTTTTTT
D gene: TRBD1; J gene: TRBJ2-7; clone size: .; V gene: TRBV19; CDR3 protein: CASSRRLGGSSGSYEQYF; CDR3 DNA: TGTGCCAGTAGTAGACGGCTAGGGGGCAGTTCCGGATCCTACGAGCAGTACTTC
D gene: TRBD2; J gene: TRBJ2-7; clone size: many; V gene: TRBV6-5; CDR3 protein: CASSYSGRGDTAHEQYF; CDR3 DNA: TGTGCCAGCAGTTACTCGGGGCGGGGGGATACAGCTCACGAGCAGTACTTC
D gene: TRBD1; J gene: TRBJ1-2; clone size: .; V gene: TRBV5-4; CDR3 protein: CASSLEGALGNTF; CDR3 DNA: TGTGCCAGCAGCTTGGAGGGGGCTCTCGGAAACACCTTC
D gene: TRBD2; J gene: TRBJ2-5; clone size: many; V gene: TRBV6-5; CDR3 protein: CASSYYMAGGLKETQYF; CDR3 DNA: TGTGCCAGCAGTTACTATATGGCGGGGGGCCTAAAAGAGACCCAGTACTTC
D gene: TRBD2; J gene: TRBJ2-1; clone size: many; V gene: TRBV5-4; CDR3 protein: CASSPIVAGGQTGNEQFF; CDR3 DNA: TGTGCCAGCAGCCCAATCGTGGCGGGAGGACAGACGGGCAATGAGCAGTTCTTC
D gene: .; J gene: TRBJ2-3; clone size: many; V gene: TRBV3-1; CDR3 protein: CASSQVDTQYF; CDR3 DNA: TGTGCCAGCAGCCAAGTAGATACGCAGTATTTT
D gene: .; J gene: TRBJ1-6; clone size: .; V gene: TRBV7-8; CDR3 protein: CASSSNLAQYSSYNSPLHF; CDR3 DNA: TGTGCCAGCAGCTCTAATCTCGCACAGTACAGCTCCTATAATTCACCCCTCCACTTT
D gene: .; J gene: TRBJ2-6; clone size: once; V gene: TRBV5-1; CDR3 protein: CASSLGPVSGANVLTF; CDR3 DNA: TGCGCCAGCAGCTTGGGCCCGGTCTCTGGGGCCAACGTCCTGACTTTC
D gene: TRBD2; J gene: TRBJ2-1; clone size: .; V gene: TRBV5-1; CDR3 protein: CASSLEAGDPSNEQFF; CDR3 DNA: TGCGCCAGCAGCTTGGAGGCGGGGGACCCTTCTAATGAGCAGTTCTTC
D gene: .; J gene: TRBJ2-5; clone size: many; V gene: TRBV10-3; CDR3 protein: CAISGKGGIQETQYF; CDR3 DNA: TGTGCCATCAGTGGCAAAGGCGGGATACAAGAGACCCAGTACTTC
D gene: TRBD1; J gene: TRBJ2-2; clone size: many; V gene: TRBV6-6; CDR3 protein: CASSPGQGATGELFF; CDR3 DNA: TGTGCCAGCAGTCCGGGACAGGGTGCGACCGGGGAGCTGTTTTTT
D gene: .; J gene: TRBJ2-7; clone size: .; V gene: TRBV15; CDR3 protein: CATRLSGELHEQYF; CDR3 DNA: TGTGCCACTCGCCTCTCGGGGGAATTGCACGAGCAGTACTTC
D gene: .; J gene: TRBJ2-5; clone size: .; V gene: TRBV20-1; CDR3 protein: CSARDPTTGDLSETQYF; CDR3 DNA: TGCAGTGCTAGAGACCCTACCACGGGAGATCTCTCAGAGACCCAGTACTTC
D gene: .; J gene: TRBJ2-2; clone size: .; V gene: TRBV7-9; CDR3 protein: CASSLDPTELFF; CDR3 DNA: TGTGCCAGCAGCCTAGACCCGACCGAGCTGTTTTTT
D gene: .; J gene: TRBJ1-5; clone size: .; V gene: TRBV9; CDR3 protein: CASSVGQVQKETQHF; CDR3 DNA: TGTGCCAGCAGCGTTGGGCAGGTCCAGAAGGAGACCCAGCATTTT
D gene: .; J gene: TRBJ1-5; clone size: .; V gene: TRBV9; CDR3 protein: CASSVGQANNQPQHF; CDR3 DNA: TGTGCCAGCAGCGTAGGACAGGCTAACAATCAGCCCCAGCATTTT
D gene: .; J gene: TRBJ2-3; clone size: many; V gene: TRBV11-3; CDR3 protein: CASSLGVGDTQYF; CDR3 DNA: TGTGCCAGCAGCTTAGGGGTGGGAGATACGCAGTATTTT
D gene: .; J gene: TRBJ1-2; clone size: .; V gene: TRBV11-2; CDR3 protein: CASSPGGGRLLYGYTF; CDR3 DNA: TGTGCCAGCAGCCCGGGGGGGGGACGTCTCCTCTATGGCTACACCTTC
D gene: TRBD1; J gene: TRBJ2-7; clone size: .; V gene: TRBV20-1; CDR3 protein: CSAPTGVGEQYF; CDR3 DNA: TGCAGTGCTCCTACAGGGGTAGGAGAGCAGTACTTC
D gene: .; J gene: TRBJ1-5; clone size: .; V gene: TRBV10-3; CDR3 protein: CAISDLREDQPQHF; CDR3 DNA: TGTGCCATCAGTGACCTGAGGGAGGATCAGCCCCAGCATTTT
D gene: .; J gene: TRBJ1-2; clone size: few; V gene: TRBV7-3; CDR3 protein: CASSLDVGDGYTF; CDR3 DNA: TGTGCCAGCAGCTTAGACGTCGGTGATGGCTACACCTTC
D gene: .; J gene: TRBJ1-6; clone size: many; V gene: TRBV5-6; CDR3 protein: CASSFTRDSYNSPLHF; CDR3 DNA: TGTGCCAGCAGCTTTACCCGGGACTCCTATAATTCACCCCTCCACTTT
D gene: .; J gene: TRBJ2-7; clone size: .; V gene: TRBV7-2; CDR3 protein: CASSAGTVYEQYF; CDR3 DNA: TGTGCCAGCAGCGCTGGGACTGTCTACGAGCAGTACTTC
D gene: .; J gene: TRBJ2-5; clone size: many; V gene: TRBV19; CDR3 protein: CASSIKATGRRETQYF; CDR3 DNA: TGTGCCAGTAGTATAAAGGCCACAGGGAGACGAGAGACCCAGTACTTC
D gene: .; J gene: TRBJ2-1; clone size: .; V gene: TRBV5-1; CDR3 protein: CASSLKPDSSYNEQFF; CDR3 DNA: TGCGCCAGCAGCTTGAAGCCAGATAGCTCCTACAATGAGCAGTTCTTC
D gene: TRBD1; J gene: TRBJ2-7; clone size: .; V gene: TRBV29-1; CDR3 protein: CSVIQGADEQYF; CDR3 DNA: TGCAGCGTTATACAGGGGGCGGACGAGCAGTACTTC
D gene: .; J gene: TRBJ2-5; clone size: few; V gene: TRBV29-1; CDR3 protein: CSGRRQETQYF; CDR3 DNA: TGCAGCGGGCGTCGTCAAGAGACCCAGTACTTC
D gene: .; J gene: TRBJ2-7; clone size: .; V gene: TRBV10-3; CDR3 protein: CASGDQAYEQYF; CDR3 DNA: TGTGCCAGTGGGGACCAGGCCTACGAGCAGTACTTC
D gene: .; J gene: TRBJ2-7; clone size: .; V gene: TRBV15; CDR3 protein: CAGKVGYEQYF; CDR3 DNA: TGTGCCGGGAAGGTCGGCTACGAGCAGTACTTC
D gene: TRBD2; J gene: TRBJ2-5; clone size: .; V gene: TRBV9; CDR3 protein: CASSVTSGINQETQYF; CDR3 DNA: TGTGCCAGCAGCGTTACTAGCGGGATAAACCAAGAGACCCAGTACTTC
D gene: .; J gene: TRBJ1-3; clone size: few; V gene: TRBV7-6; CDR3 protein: CASSLGQRRLSGSTIYF; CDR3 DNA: TGTGCCAGCAGCTTAGGACAGCGAAGACTTTCTGGAAGCACCATATATTTT